These T cell receptor beta chains were read from a single sample in a study of T cells after yellow fever vaccination. Each CDR3 protein gets one entry after TCRdb re-called the 5' RACE reads with MiXCR. The sample carries around 600,000 distinct CDR3 sequences, more than 9% recorded once. The specimen was PBMCs, collected on the day of the yellow fever booster vaccination. The receptor set was obtained from a young man who received the YFV17D yellow fever vaccine. Each CDR3 is given with its conserved first and last residue. D genes are given only for firm matches. Clone size, where shown, is once, few, many, or a class for clones that have expanded.

TRBV5-1	TRBJ2-3	NA	NA	TGCGCCAGCAGCTTGGCCCCAGGTTCTAGCACAGATACGCAGTATTTT	CASSLAPGSSTDTQYF
TRBV7-2	TRBJ2-3	few	TRBD2	TGTGCCAGCAGCGGGACTAGCGGGAGCCCAGATACGCAGTATTTT	CASSGTSGSPDTQYF
TRBV7-9	TRBJ1-4	few	NA	TGTGCCAGCAGCTTATCGATTACCCGGGAAAAACTGTTTTTT	CASSLSITREKLFF
TRBV7-9	TRBJ2-1	many	NA	TGTGCCAGCAGCTACCTGGGTGAGCAGTTCTTC	CASSYLGEQFF
TRBV7-6	TRBJ1-6	NA	NA	TGTGCCAGCAGCTTACAGGGGCGTAACCCTCCTTCACCCCTCCACTTT	CASSLQGRNPPSPLHF
TRBV2	TRBJ2-4	NA	NA	TGTGCCAGCAGGCCGTCACAGGTCCGAGGCAAAAACATTCAGTACTTC	CASRPSQVRGKNIQYF
TRBV4-3	TRBJ2-3	few	NA	TGCGCCAGCAGCCAAGATAGCGGTTCTAGCACAGATACGCAGTATTTT	CASSQDSGSSTDTQYF
TRBV6-2/TRBV6-3	TRBJ1-6	few	NA	TGTGCTACCGGATTCGGACAACCCGGAAGGGCCCTCCACTTT	CATGFGQPGRALHF
TRBV6-1	TRBJ2-4	NA	TRBD1	TGTGCCAGCAGCCCGGCCGGGACAGGGGGCAACATTCAGTACTTC	CASSPAGTGGNIQYF
TRBV24-1	TRBJ2-7	NA	NA	TGTGCCACCAGTGACCCGGGACAGGGACTAGGGGAGCAGTACTTC	CATSDPGQGLGEQYF
TRBV20-1	TRBJ2-1	many	NA	TGCAGTGCGTTGCGGAGCTCCTACAATGAGCAGTTCTTC	CSALRSSYNEQFF
TRBV20-1	TRBJ2-5	many	NA	TGCAGTGCTAGTCTTTTCGGAAATCTCCAAGAGACCCAGTACTTC	CSASLFGNLQETQYF
TRBV6-1	TRBJ2-1	NA	NA	TGTGCCAGCAGAGTTGGTAGGTCGGCTTCTTACAATGAGCAGTTCTTC	CASRVGRSASYNEQFF
TRBV5-1	TRBJ2-5	NA	TRBD1	TGCGCCAGCAGCTGGACAGGGGGCCTTCGTTCAGAGACCCAGTACTTC	CASSWTGGLRSETQYF
TRBV12-3/TRBV12-4	TRBJ1-1	few	TRBD1	TGTGCCAGCAGTTTTGGGGGACGAGGGGGCCCCAGAGCTTTCTTT	CASSFGGRGGPRAFF
TRBV20-1	TRBJ2-7	few	TRBD2	TGCAGTGCTAGAGATGCAAAAGCGGGAGGGGACGAGCAGTACTTC	CSARDAKAGGDEQYF
TRBV5-6	TRBJ2-7	NA	TRBD1	TGTGCCAGCAGTGGAACCGGGACAGGACCCTACGAGCAGTACTTC	CASSGTGTGPYEQYF
TRBV15	TRBJ2-5	NA	NA	TGTGCCACCAGCAGGGGGTCTCAAGAGACCCAGTACTTC	CATSRGSQETQYF
TRBV5-1	TRBJ2-2	NA	NA	TGCGCCAGCAGCTTTGAACAGCATCACGGGCCCGGGGAGCTGTTTTTT	CASSFEQHHGPGELFF
TRBV10-3	TRBJ2-1	few	NA	TGTGCCATCAGAGTTGGCGGGAAGGGCGGTGAGCAGTTCTTC	CAIRVGGKGGEQFF
TRBV20-1	TRBJ2-7	many	NA	TGCAGTGCAGGCCAGGGTGCCTACGAGCAGTACTTC	CSAGQGAYEQYF
TRBV24-1	TRBJ2-3	few	TRBD1	TGTGCCACCAGTGACCCACCTCCGAGGGGGCAGGGGGATACGCAGTATTTT	CATSDPPPRGQGDTQYF
TRBV20-1	TRBJ1-2	NA	NA	TGCAGTGCTGTCCGGTCCTCATATGGCTACACCTTC	CSAVRSSYGYTF
TRBV5-6	TRBJ2-1	few	TRBD2	TGTGCCAGCAGCTTGACTAGCGGGCAGTTCAGTGAGCAGTTCTTC	CASSLTSGQFSEQFF
TRBV20-1	TRBJ2-2	many	TRBD1	TGCAGTGCACTTACAGGGGTCGGGGAGCTGTTTTTT	CSALTGVGELFF
TRBV4-3	TRBJ2-5	NA	TRBD1	TGCGCCAGCAGCCAAGGGACAGGGTCCCAAGAGACCCAGTACTTC	CASSQGTGSQETQYF
TRBV7-9	TRBJ2-1	few	NA	TGTGCCAGCAGCCCGGACGGGTTCTTC	CASSPDGFF
TRBV20-1	TRBJ2-1	NA	TRBD2	TGCTGTGCTCGAGATAGCGGGAGGTTCTCCTACAATGAGCAGTTCTTC	CCARDSGRFSYNEQFF